What follows describes a single TCR beta chain. Its matching antigen is unknown. Unique molecular identifiers were incorporated during preparation of the TCRbeta library. TCRdb fed the PCR reads into MiXCR, producing one record per CDR3 protein. The table lists hundreds of thousands of distinct CDR3 sequences, 10% to 15% of them singletons. The data originate from a study of T-cell reconstitution after alpha-beta-depleted transplantation in children. V was shortened by 9 bases and J by 1 base, with 9 bases between the two germline ends. This CDR3 region has 12 residues. The germline V gene has CDR1 SEHNR and CDR2 FQNEAQ (reference sequence). Whole-study findings and limits: The study reportedly traced alpha-beta T cells about two months after transplant to several hundred expanded graft clones. Some patients showed high day-60 TCRbeta diversity, which derived from surviving recipient T cells and thymic progenitors. Diversity and T-cell counts at one year after transplant derived mostly from new T cells.

The source of this sequence is a male patient between 5 and 17 years old who had a stem cell transplant for acute myeloid leukemia, so the T cells may come from the graft donor. This sequence joins TRBV7-9 and TRBJ2-5, with D unresolved. The sequencing here drew on PBMCs, mostly from graft donor cells, taken 360 days after TCRalphabeta/CD19-depleted stem cell transplant. The CDR3 is CASSVIQETQYF. CDR3 nucleotides: TGTGCCAGTTCGGTAATCCAAGAGACCCAGTACTTC.